This TCR beta chain was sequenced in a study of blood T cell repertoires in COVID-19. Germline V lookup: CDR1 SEHNR, CDR2 FQNEAQ (reference sequence). The CDR3 covers 14 residues. V shed 5 bases and J shed 5 bases, with 15 bases lying between them. Original methodology: Amplification of reference gene primers was used by the study to estimate nucleated cell counts. Repertoires were generated with immunoSEQ multiplex PCR, while TCRdb's copy carries only in-frame clones and drops some. V and J calls and clone size are copied from that table; D and trimming were computed from the DNA. The data show 250,000 to 300,000 clones, approximately 79% seen once.

V is TRBV7-9 and J is TRBJ1-1; D is perhaps TRBD1 (6 bases). Sequencing used PBMCs or T cells enriched from blood (not recorded which). The TCR originated in a man aged 25-40 years with acute COVID-19. CDR3 nucleotide sequence: TGTGCCAGCAGCAGCGACGGGGGGGCTACTGAAGCTTTCTTT. It encodes CASSSDGGATEAFF.